Here is one T cell receptor beta chain with its context. Authors' methods: Reference gene primers were amplified, and this amplification served to estimate nucleated cell counts. Some clones are missing from TCRdb's copy, which holds only in-frame ones; the method was immunoSEQ multiplex PCR. The DNA was the basis for D and trimming; V, J and clone size are from that table. The table lists hundreds of thousands of clones, approximately 89% of them singletons. Seattle patient enrollment occurred during active infection, with longitudinal follow-up thereafter. This entry belongs to a study of blood T cell repertoires in COVID-19. For the study at large: There were acute and convalescent COVID-19 samples, and they came from the United States, Italy and Spain. T cells, B-cell-depleted T cells, or PBMCs provided the cDNA or gDNA that served as material.

The V gene end was trimmed by 0 bases and the J gene end by 5 bases; junction bases not matched to a gene: 6. Germline CDR1 and CDR2: MNHEY and SVGAGI. CDR3 length: 16 residues. The chain is built from TRBV6-5 and TRBJ1-5, with TRBD1 matching 8 bases. Material for sequencing was peripheral blood. The origin of this receptor is a woman in her forties or fifties with COVID-19, enrolled during active disease. The CDR3 is CASSYSGQGAYQPQHF. For the CDR3, the DNA is TGTGCCAGCAGTTACTCGGGGCAGGGGGCCTATCAGCCCCAGCATTTT.